The entry below describes one T cell receptor beta chain. This clone was found many times. What antigen it recognizes has not been identified. Base-call qualities are not available, and no considerably larger clone is one nucleotide away. This specimen comes from a study of shared clonotypes between healthy human individuals (dated by TCRdb to about 2020). For context, the study as a whole: A few men and two women, aged 18 to 49 years, made up the cohort. For each donor, CD4 naive and CD4 memory were each given three plates, CD8 naive was given two plates, and CD8 memory was given one plate. To estimate repertoire size and how much clonotypes are shared between individuals, the study performed deep sequencing of blood TCR repertoires from 4 to 6 healthy adults. Libraries were prepared and TCR repertoires were sequenced by different laboratories using diverse techniques, in order to increase sequencing depth and limit assay-specific biases. Each donor's leukapheresis produced roughly between about 0.8 and 10 billion PBMCs.

Donors were healthy HIV-negative adults with no recently reported acute infections or vaccinations. Every donor was a Caucasian adult residing in Nashville, Tennessee, USA. CD4+ T cells were enriched by magnetic negative selection, after which naive cells were positively selected on CD45RA and the negative fraction was taken as the memory subset. Blood was obtained by leukapheresis, after which PBMCs were separated by Ficoll-Histopaque density gradient centrifugation and cryopreserved in liquid nitrogen vapor phase. Purity and quantity of every magnetically sorted T cell population were checked by analytical flow cytometry. From each sorted fraction, genomic DNA was isolated and quantified by UV absorbance on a Nanodrop 2000c. Overall results and qualifications from the work: Pairwise subsampling led to the expectation that sequencing depth would affect the degree of clonotype sharing among donors. Clonotypes shared by all four sorted-subset donors showed higher generation probabilities than non-shared clonotypes. When a few donors were compared, the shared fraction of clonotypes was about 5.5% for naive CD4, approximately 3.5% for naive CD8, 2.3% for memory CD4, and 0.4% for memory CD8. The genetic and exposure-history diversity represented was limited by the small number of donors. Incomplete sequencing was indicated by rarefaction of sorted-subset datasets, despite the large sequencing depth. Sampling was limited to blood, and TCR repertoires in tissue likely differ from TCR repertoires in blood. Estimated clonotype richness was generally larger for naive than for memory subsets.

Relative to germline, V is 6 bases shorter and J is 3 bases shorter, with 21 bases between their ends. The CDR3 sequence holds 17 residues, the cysteine and phenylalanine included. Only the CDR3 DNA stays, 51 bases, in frame from base 1. The germline V gene (reference sequence) specifies LNHDA as CDR1 and SQIVND as CDR2. Using the deep immunoSEQ assay, TCR CDR3 regions were amplified from genomic DNA by multiplex PCR. Genomic DNA extracted from each cell subset was distributed evenly over all wells of several immunoSEQ 96-well plates, and each plate served as one replicate. For sorted subsets, around 200 ng genomic DNA, equal to about 30,000 T cell genomes, was loaded into each replicate PCR. Purified libraries were quantified with a Qubit 3.0 fluorometer, sized on a Bioanalyzer 2100, and re-quantified with the KAPA Library Quantification kit. Every immunoSEQ 96-well plate was sequenced on a dedicated single-read 150-cycle Illumina NextSeq 550 flow cell. Per the source publication's procedure: The immunoSEQ output contained only junctional sequences without quality scores, so filtering could not match that applied to full-length reads. Sequences were annotated with PyIR, a Python wrapper for IgBLAST v1.9, using IMGT germline references to assign V/J genes and CDR3. Reads with weak V/J assignments (E-value above 1e-6), missing CDR3, stop codons, out-of-frame junctions, or ambiguous translated residues were removed. A V3J clonotype was defined by an identical inferred V gene, J gene, and CDR3 amino acid sequence. To compute the percentage overlap between repertoires, the number of shared unique clonotypes was divided by the size of the smaller repertoire. Richness of each repertoire was evaluated using RTK rarefaction, the Chao1 estimator, and Recon v2.1 estimates of unobserved clonotypes. OLGA was used to compute generation probabilities for all TCRbeta clonotypes that the gDNA method yielded from four donors. TCRdb carries this immuneACCESS record with in-frame sequences only. Its versions omit some clonotypes, under half of them owing to an unresolved V gene in the studies checked, with the rest unexplained. V and J calls and clone size are given by that table; D and trimming were obtained from the DNA. This sample comprises about 980,000 clones, over 60% of them detected only once. Nearly 1.5% of the sample belongs to the ten largest clones.

The V and J segments used are TRBV19 and TRBJ1-3; the D gene is perhaps TRBD1, from 6 matching bases. The sample was memory CD4+ T cells sorted from blood. The cell subset or site label for this specimen denotes: CD45RA-negative fraction. The clonotype originates from a man younger than 30 in good health. The base sequence is TGTGCCAGTAGCAAGAAAAGAACAGGGTCATTTGGAAACACCATATATTTT. This encodes CASSKKRTGSFGNTIYF.